A selection of T cell receptor beta chains follows, all from one sample in a study of T cells in Graves' hyperthyroidism and ophthalmopathy. One entry per CDR3 protein, called by TCRdb with MiXCR from the multiplex PCR reads. The table lists 550,000 to 650,000 distinct CDR3 sequences, approximately 15% of them singletons, with approximately 5.7% in the top ten. The sequencing input was blood. These receptors all come from a woman in her twenties or thirties with Graves' hyperthyroidism that later progressed to Graves' ophthalmopathy. CDR3s include the opening cysteine and the closing phenylalanine or tryptophan. D genes are given only for firm matches. Size is stated for part of the rows, as once, few or many counts, or as a class when the clone is expanded.

J: TRBJ2-5
D: TRBD2
V: TRBV7-2
size: NA
DNA: TGTGCCGGCAGCTTAGAATGGACTAGCGGGAGTCGGCGATTCCAAGAGACCCAGTACTTC
CDR3: CAGSLEWTSGSRRFQETQYF

J: TRBJ2-3
D: NA
V: TRBV25-1
size: many
DNA: TGTGCCAGCAGTGATCCCGGGATTCATACAGATACGCAGTATTTT
CDR3: CASSDPGIHTDTQYF

J: TRBJ2-2
D: NA
V: TRBV11-3
size: many
DNA: TGTGCCAGCAGCTTAGGCCTCGGGGAGCTGTTTTTT
CDR3: CASSLGLGELFF

J: TRBJ2-3
D: TRBD2
V: TRBV28
size: NA
DNA: TGTGCCAGCAATACCCGGACTAGCGGGAGCACAGATACGCAGTATTTT
CDR3: CASNTRTSGSTDTQYF

J: TRBJ1-6
D: NA
V: TRBV20-1
size: many
DNA: TGCAGTGCTAGAGCCGTCGGGGGGCTGACCTATAATTCACCCCTCCACTTT
CDR3: CSARAVGGLTYNSPLHF

J: TRBJ2-7
D: NA
V: TRBV6-1
size: many
DNA: TGTGCCAGCTTCCAGGGGTTAGGGTCCTACGAGCAGTACTTC
CDR3: CASFQGLGSYEQYF

J: TRBJ2-3
D: NA
V: TRBV6-1
size: many
DNA: TGTGCCAGCAGTACCGTAGCCGGAAGCACAGATACGCAGTATTTT
CDR3: CASSTVAGSTDTQYF

J: TRBJ1-3
D: NA
V: TRBV6-1
size: NA
DNA: TGTGCCAGCAGCTTCGGGGGCTCTGGAAACACCATATATTTT
CDR3: CASSFGGSGNTIYF

J: TRBJ1-4
D: NA
V: TRBV2
size: many
DNA: TGTGCCAGCAGCAGCGCCGGTGGTGAAAAACTGTTTTTT
CDR3: CASSSAGGEKLFF

J: TRBJ2-3
D: NA
V: TRBV12-3/TRBV12-4
size: many
DNA: TGTGCCAGCAGGCCTGAAAAGGGTGGGGGCACAGATACGCAGTATTTT
CDR3: CASRPEKGGGTDTQYF

J: TRBJ2-5
D: TRBD2
V: TRBV19
size: few
DNA: TGTGCCAGTAGTCCCTCCCCCGGACTAGCAGCAAGAGAGACCCAGTACTTC
CDR3: CASSPSPGLAARETQYF

J: TRBJ2-7
D: NA
V: TRBV27
size: many
DNA: TGTGCCAGCAGTCCCCAAGGCTCCTACGAGCAGTACTTC
CDR3: CASSPQGSYEQYF

J: TRBJ1-1
D: TRBD1
V: TRBV10-3
size: many
DNA: TGTGCCATCAGTGAGTGGACAGGGGTGAACACTGAAGCTTTCTTT
CDR3: CAISEWTGVNTEAFF

J: TRBJ2-7
D: TRBD2
V: TRBV4-2
size: NA
DNA: TGTGCCAGCAGCCCGACTAGCGGGCTCACCTACGAGCAGTACTTC
CDR3: CASSPTSGLTYEQYF

J: TRBJ2-7
D: NA
V: TRBV9
size: many
DNA: TGTGCCAGCAGCGTAGGAGGGCTTGCCTACGAGCAGTACTTC
CDR3: CASSVGGLAYEQYF

J: TRBJ2-1
D: NA
V: TRBV6-2/TRBV6-3
size: few
DNA: TGTGCCAGCAGCGCCGACTTATGGGTTTCCGGTGCGAATGAGCAGTTCTTC
CDR3: CASSADLWVSGANEQFF

J: TRBJ1-4
D: TRBD1
V: TRBV5-6
size: many
DNA: TGTGCCAGCAGCTTCGGACAGGTTGACGAAAAACTGTTTTTT
CDR3: CASSFGQVDEKLFF

J: TRBJ2-7
D: NA
V: TRBV4-3
size: many
DNA: TGCGCCAGCAGCGCGGGGACCGGGGTCGGCGAGCAGTACTTC
CDR3: CASSAGTGVGEQYF

J: TRBJ2-1
D: NA
V: TRBV9
size: NA
DNA: TGTGCCAGCAGCCCTGGTCCGGGGGGCATTGGGAACAATGAGCAGTTCTTC
CDR3: CASSPGPGGIGNNEQFF

J: TRBJ1-1
D: TRBD1
V: TRBV7-9
size: many
DNA: TGTGCCAGCAGCTTGGACAGGGATGTTTGGATGAACACTGAAGCTTTCTTT
CDR3: CASSLDRDVWMNTEAFF

J: TRBJ2-3
D: NA
V: TRBV27
size: many
DNA: TGTGCCAGCAGTTTGACGACAGTGGGGTCGGATACGCAGTATTTT
CDR3: CASSLTTVGSDTQYF

J: TRBJ2-7
D: NA
V: TRBV6-1
size: few
DNA: TGTGCCAGCAGTGCATCCGGGCTCTCCTACGAGCAGTACTTC
CDR3: CASSASGLSYEQYF

J: TRBJ2-2
D: TRBD2
V: TRBV24-1
size: few
DNA: TGTGCCACCAGTGACCCTTCCCTAGCGGGAGGCAACACCGGGGAGCTGTTTTTT
CDR3: CATSDPSLAGGNTGELFF

J: TRBJ2-7
D: NA
V: TRBV19
size: few
DNA: TGTGCCAGTTACATTTACTCCTACGAGCAGTACTTC
CDR3: CASYIYSYEQYF

J: TRBJ1-1
D: TRBD1
V: TRBV12-3/TRBV12-4
size: many
DNA: TGTGCCAGCAGTTTTACAGGGGGCACGATGGTGAACACTGAAGCTTTCTTT
CDR3: CASSFTGGTMVNTEAFF

J: TRBJ1-4
D: NA
V: TRBV6-6
size: many
DNA: TGTGCCAGCAGTTACGGGTTCGGAGGGGTGGAAGAAAAACTGTTTTTT
CDR3: CASSYGFGGVEEKLFF

J: TRBJ2-7
D: NA
V: TRBV20-1
size: NA
DNA: TGCAGTGCTAGAAGGATCCAGGGTGGTACCTACGAGCAGTACTTC
CDR3: CSARRIQGGTYEQYF

J: TRBJ1-1
D: NA
V: TRBV5-5
size: many
DNA: TGTGCCAGCAGCTTTGGAAAGAACACTGAAGCTTTCTTT
CDR3: CASSFGKNTEAFF

J: TRBJ2-1
D: TRBD2
V: TRBV14
size: many
DNA: TGTGCCAGCAGCCAAGCCGGACTAGCGTTTGGGTACTACAATGAGCAGTTCTTC
CDR3: CASSQAGLAFGYYNEQFF

J: TRBJ1-6
D: TRBD1
V: TRBV28
size: many
DNA: TGTGCCAGCAGTTTAAGCCAGGGGGTAACACCCCTCCACTTT
CDR3: CASSLSQGVTPLHF

J: TRBJ2-7
D: TRBD1
V: TRBV19
size: few
DNA: TGTGCCAGTAGTATCTGGGACAGCTCCTACGAGCAGTACTTC
CDR3: CASSIWDSSYEQYF

J: TRBJ2-5
D: TRBD2
V: TRBV11-2
size: many
DNA: TGTGCCAGCAGCCGTAGCGGGAGGGAACAGAACTATTTTCAAGAGACCCAGTACTTC
CDR3: CASSRSGREQNYFQETQYF

J: TRBJ2-6
D: NA
V: TRBV19
size: NA
DNA: TGTGCCAGTAGTAAGGGTGCCTCCTCCTTCTCTGGGGCCAACGTCCTGACTTTC
CDR3: CASSKGASSFSGANVLTF

J: TRBJ2-1
D: TRBD2
V: TRBV10-3
size: few
DNA: TGTGCCACTAGCGGGACAAACTCCTACAATGAGCAGTTCTTC
CDR3: CATSGTNSYNEQFF

J: TRBJ2-7
D: NA
V: TRBV5-4
size: few
DNA: TGTGCCAGCAGTACCGGCTGGGGTCCGAGTGAGCAGTACTTC
CDR3: CASSTGWGPSEQYF

J: TRBJ2-1
D: NA
V: TRBV11-2
size: many
DNA: TGTGCCAGCAGCTTAGCGGGGAGCGGTGAGCAGTTCTTC
CDR3: CASSLAGSGEQFF

J: TRBJ2-7
D: NA
V: TRBV20-1
size: NA
DNA: TGCAGCTTTATTAGACAAGAACCTTACGGCGAGCAGTACTTC
CDR3: CSFIRQEPYGEQYF

J: TRBJ2-3
D: TRBD1
V: TRBV30
size: many
DNA: TGTGCCTGGAGTGACGGGACAGGCCCAGATACGCAGTATTTT
CDR3: CAWSDGTGPDTQYF

J: TRBJ1-2
D: NA
V: TRBV5-1
size: many
DNA: TGCGCCAGCAGCTTGCAGGGATTCTCTGGCTACACCTTC
CDR3: CASSLQGFSGYTF

J: TRBJ2-2
D: NA
V: TRBV24-1
size: few
DNA: TGTGCCACCAGTGATACCCGCCGAGGGGCAGGGGTCCTACCCGACACCGGGGAGCTGTTTTTT
CDR3: CATSDTRRGAGVLPDTGELFF

J: TRBJ1-2
D: NA
V: TRBV20-1
size: many
DNA: TGCAGTGCTTCCGGGCCGTGGGAAGGCTACACCTTC
CDR3: CSASGPWEGYTF

J: TRBJ1-2
D: NA
V: TRBV6-1
size: once
DNA: TGTGCCTCGGGGGGGGTCTATGGCTACACCTTC
CDR3: CASGGVYGYTF

J: TRBJ2-2
D: NA
V: TRBV11-1
size: many
DNA: TGTGCCAGCAGCTTAGGGGGAGTTGGAACCGGGGAGCTGTTTTTT
CDR3: CASSLGGVGTGELFF

J: TRBJ2-7
D: TRBD2
V: TRBV7-2
size: few
DNA: TGTGCCAGCAGCTTTATACTAGCGGGAGACCCCTACGAGCAGTACTTC
CDR3: CASSFILAGDPYEQYF

J: TRBJ2-7
D: NA
V: TRBV27
size: few
DNA: TGTGCCAGCAGATCAGGGAAAGTCTACGAGCAGTACTTC
CDR3: CASRSGKVYEQYF

J: TRBJ1-3
D: NA
V: TRBV9
size: NA
DNA: TGTGCCAGCAGCGCCGGTAGGGGGTACTCCTCTGGAAACACCATATATTTT
CDR3: CASSAGRGYSSGNTIYF

J: TRBJ2-1
D: TRBD2
V: TRBV20-1
size: once
DNA: TGCAGCCCCACTGGCCGGGAGGGCCCCTACAATGAGCAGTTCTTC
CDR3: CSPTGREGPYNEQFF

J: TRBJ1-1
D: NA
V: TRBV12-3/TRBV12-4
size: many
DNA: TGTGCCAGCAGTTTATTGGGGGTGGCCACTGAAGCTTTCTTT
CDR3: CASSLLGVATEAFF

J: TRBJ1-2
D: NA
V: TRBV12-3/TRBV12-4
size: many
DNA: TGTGCCAGCAGTCCAGGGCCCAACTATGGCTACACCTTC
CDR3: CASSPGPNYGYTF

J: TRBJ2-7
D: TRBD2
V: TRBV30
size: few
DNA: TGTGCCTGGGGGGACCGACAGAGTCTCCCGGGGGGCGAGCAGTACTTC
CDR3: CAWGDRQSLPGGEQYF

J: TRBJ1-6
D: NA
V: TRBV7-8
size: many
DNA: TGTGCCAGCAGCCCTCAGTCCGGAGATAATTCACCCCTCCACTTT
CDR3: CASSPQSGDNSPLHF

J: TRBJ2-2
D: TRBD2
V: TRBV11-2
size: few
DNA: TGTGCCAGCAGCTCCCTCCGGGGGGTAGGGACCGGGGAGCTGTTTTTT
CDR3: CASSSLRGVGTGELFF

J: TRBJ1-6
D: NA
V: TRBV30
size: few
DNA: TGTGCCTGGAATCCAGGGGATAATTCACCCCTCCACTTT
CDR3: CAWNPGDNSPLHF

J: TRBJ2-7
D: TRBD2
V: TRBV6-2/TRBV6-3
size: few
DNA: TGTGCCAGCAGCAAAAAAGGACTAGCGGGGGATTTTTACGAGCAGTACTTC
CDR3: CASSKKGLAGDFYEQYF

J: TRBJ1-2
D: NA
V: TRBV5-1
size: few
DNA: TGCGCCAGCAGCATTCCTGACCCTTCCTATGGCTACACCTTC
CDR3: CASSIPDPSYGYTF